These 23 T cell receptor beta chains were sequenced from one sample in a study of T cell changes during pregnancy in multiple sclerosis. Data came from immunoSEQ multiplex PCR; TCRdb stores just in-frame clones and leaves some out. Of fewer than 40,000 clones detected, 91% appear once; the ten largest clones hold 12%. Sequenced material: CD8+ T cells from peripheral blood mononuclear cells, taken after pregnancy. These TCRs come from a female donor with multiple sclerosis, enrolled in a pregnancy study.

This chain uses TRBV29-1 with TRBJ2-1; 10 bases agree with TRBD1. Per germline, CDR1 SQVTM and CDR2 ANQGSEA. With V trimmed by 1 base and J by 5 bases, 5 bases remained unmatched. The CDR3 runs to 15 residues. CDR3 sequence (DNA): TGCAGCGTTGAAGCGGCGGGGACAGGGGACAATGAGCAGTTCTTC. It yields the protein CSVEAAGTGDNEQFF.

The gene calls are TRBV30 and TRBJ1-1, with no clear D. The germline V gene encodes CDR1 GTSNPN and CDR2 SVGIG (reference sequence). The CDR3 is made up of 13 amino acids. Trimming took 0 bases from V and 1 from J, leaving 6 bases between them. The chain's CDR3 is CAWSVLANTEAFF. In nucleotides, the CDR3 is TGTGCCTGGAGTGTACTAGCGAACACTGAAGCTTTCTTT.

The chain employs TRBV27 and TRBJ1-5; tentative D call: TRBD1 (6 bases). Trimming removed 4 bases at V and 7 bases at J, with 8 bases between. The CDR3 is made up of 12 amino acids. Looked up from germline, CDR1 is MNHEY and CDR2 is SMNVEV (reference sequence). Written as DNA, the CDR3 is TGTGCCAGCAGTTCAACAGGGCAGCCCCAGCATTTT. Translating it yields CASSSTGQPQHF.

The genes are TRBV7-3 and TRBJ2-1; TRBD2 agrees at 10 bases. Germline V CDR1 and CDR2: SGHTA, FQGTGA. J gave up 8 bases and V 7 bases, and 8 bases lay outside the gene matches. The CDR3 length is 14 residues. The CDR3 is CASTPGLAGDEQFF. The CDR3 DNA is TGTGCCAGCACCCCCGGGCTAGCGGGAGATGAGCAGTTCTTC. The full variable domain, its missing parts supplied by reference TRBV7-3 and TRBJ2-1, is GAGVSQTPSNKVTEKGKYVELRCDPISGHTALYWYRQSLGQGPEFLIYFQGTGAADDSGLPNDRFFAVRPEGSVSTLKIQRTERGDSAVYLCASTPGLAGDEQFFGPGTRLTVL.

The CDR3 DNA is TGTGCCAGTAGTTTTAGCGGGGACTACGAGCAGTACTTC. Residues: CASSFSGDYEQYF. The genes are TRBV19 and TRBJ2-7; 8 nucleotides align to TRBD2. V gave up 5 bases and J gave up 3 bases; unmatched junction bases: 3. Germline lookup yields CDR1 LNHDA and CDR2 SQIVND (reference sequence). The CDR3 length is 13 residues.

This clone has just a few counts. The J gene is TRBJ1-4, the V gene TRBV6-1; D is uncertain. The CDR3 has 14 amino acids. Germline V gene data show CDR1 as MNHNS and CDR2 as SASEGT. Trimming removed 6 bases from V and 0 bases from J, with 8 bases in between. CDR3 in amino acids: CASRTDATNEKLFF. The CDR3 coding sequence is TGTGCCAGCAGAACAGACGCAACTAATGAAAAACTGTTTTTT.

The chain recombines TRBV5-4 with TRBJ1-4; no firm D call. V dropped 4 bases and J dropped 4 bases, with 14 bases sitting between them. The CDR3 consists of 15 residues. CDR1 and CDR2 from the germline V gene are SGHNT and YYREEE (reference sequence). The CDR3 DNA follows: TGTGCCAGCAGCGGTAGCACCGACTTTAATGAAAAACTGTTTTTT. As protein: CASSGSTDFNEKLFF.

Here the CDR3 DNA reads TGCGCCAGCAGCCAAACTTCGTCTGGGAGGGGAGCCTACGAGCAGTACTTC. Its translation is CASSQTSSGRGAYEQYF. The chain is built from TRBV4-1 and TRBJ2-7, with 7 bases identical to TRBD2. The CDR3 loop spans 17 amino acids. In germline, CDR1 is MGHRA, CDR2 YSYEKL. V trimming: 2 bases; J trimming: 2 bases; junction bases outside the gene matches: 12.

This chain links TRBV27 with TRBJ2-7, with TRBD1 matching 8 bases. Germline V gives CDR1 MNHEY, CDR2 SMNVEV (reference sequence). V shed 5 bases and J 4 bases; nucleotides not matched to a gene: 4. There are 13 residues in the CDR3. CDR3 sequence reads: CASSAGGPYEQYF. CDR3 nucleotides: TGTGCCAGCAGTGCAGGGGGCCCTTACGAGCAGTACTTC.

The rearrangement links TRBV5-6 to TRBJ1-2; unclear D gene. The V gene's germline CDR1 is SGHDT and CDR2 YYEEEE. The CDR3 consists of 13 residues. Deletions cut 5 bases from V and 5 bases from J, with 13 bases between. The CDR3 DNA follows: TGTGCCAGCAGGATCGGAGGGCCTTATGGCTACACCTTC. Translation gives CASRIGGPYGYTF.

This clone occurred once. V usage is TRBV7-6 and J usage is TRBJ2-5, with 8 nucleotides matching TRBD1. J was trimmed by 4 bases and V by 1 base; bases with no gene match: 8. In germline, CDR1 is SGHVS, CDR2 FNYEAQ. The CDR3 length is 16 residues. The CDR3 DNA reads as TGTGCCAGCAGCTTAGAAGGCAGGGGGCCGGTAGAGACCCAGTACTTC. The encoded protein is CASSLEGRGPVETQYF.

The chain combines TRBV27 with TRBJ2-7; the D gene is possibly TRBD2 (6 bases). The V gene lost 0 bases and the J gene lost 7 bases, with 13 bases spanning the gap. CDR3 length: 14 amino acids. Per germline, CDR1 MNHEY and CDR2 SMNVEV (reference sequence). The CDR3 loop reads CASSLSRVAEEQYF. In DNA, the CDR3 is TGTGCCAGCAGTTTATCGAGAGTAGCGGAGGAGCAGTACTTC.

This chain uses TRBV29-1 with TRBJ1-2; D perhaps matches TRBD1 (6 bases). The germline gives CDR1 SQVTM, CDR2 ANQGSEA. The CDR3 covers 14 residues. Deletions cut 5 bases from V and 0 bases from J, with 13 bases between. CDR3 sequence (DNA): TGCAGCGTTCCCTCCGAGGGGGCTAACTATGGCTACACCTTC. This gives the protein CSVPSEGANYGYTF.

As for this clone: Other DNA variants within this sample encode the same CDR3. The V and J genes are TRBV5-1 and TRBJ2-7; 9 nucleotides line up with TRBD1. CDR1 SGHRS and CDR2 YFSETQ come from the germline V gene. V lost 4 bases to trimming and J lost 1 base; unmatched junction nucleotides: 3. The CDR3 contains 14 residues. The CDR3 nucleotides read TGCGCCAGCAGCCCGGGACAGGGTTCCTACGAGCAGTACTTC. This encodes CASSPGQGSYEQYF.

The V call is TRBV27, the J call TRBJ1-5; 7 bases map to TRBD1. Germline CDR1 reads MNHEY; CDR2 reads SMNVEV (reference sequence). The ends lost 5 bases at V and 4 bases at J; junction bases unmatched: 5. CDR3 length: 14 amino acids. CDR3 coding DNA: TGTGCCAGCAGTCCCCGACAGGGAAATCAGCCCCAGCATTTT. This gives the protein CASSPRQGNQPQHF.

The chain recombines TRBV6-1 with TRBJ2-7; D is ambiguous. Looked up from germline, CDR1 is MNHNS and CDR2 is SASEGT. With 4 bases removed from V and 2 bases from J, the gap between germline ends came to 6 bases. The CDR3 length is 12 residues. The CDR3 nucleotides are TGTGCCAGCAGTGGACGGGCCTACGAGCAGTACTTC. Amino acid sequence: CASSGRAYEQYF.

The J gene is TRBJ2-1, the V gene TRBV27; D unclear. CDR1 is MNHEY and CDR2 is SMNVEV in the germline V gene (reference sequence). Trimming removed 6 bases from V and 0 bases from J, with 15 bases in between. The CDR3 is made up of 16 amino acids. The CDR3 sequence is CASRTQGPSSYNEQFF. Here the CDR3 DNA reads TGTGCCAGCAGGACCCAAGGCCCTAGCTCCTACAATGAGCAGTTCTTC.

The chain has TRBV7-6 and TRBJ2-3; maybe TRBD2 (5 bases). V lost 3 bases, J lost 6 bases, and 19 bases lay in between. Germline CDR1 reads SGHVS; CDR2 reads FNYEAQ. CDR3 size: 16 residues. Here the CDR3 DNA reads TGTGCCAGCAGCTTCCCTAGCTCTGTAAGAGGGGATACGCAGTATTTT. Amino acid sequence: CASSFPSSVRGDTQYF.

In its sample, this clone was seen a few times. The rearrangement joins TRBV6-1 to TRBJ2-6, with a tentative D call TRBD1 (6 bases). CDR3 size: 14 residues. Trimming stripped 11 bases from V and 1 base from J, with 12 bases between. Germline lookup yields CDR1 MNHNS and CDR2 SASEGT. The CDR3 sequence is CAGTQGSGANVLTF. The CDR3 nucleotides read TGTGCCGGCACACAGGGTTCTGGGGCCAACGTCCTGACTTTC.

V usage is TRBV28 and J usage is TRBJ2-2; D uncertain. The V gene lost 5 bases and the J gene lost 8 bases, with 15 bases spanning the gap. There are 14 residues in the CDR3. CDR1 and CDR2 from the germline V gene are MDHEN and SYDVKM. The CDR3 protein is CASSIRSSVGELFF. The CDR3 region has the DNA TGTGCCAGCAGTATCCGGAGTTCCGTAGGGGAGCTGTTTTTT.

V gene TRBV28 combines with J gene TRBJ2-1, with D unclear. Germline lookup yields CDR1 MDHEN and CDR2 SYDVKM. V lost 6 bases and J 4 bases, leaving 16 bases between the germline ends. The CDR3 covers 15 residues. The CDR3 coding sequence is TGTGCCAGCAGAGCAACCCTTCAGGTGTACAATGAGCAGTTCTTC. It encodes CASRATLQVYNEQFF.

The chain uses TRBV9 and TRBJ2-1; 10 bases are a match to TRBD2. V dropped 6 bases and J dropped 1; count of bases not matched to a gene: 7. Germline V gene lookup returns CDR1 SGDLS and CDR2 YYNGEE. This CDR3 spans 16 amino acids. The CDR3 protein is CASTKGAGGSYNEQFF. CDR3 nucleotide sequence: TGTGCCAGCACCAAGGGAGCGGGAGGGTCCTACAATGAGCAGTTCTTC.

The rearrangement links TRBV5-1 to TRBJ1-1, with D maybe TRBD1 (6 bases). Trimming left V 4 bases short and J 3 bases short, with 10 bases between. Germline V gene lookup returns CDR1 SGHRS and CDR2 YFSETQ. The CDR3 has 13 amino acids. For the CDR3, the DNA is TGCGCCAGCAGCCCCGCAGGGGACACTGAAGCTTTCTTT. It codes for CASSPAGDTEAFF.